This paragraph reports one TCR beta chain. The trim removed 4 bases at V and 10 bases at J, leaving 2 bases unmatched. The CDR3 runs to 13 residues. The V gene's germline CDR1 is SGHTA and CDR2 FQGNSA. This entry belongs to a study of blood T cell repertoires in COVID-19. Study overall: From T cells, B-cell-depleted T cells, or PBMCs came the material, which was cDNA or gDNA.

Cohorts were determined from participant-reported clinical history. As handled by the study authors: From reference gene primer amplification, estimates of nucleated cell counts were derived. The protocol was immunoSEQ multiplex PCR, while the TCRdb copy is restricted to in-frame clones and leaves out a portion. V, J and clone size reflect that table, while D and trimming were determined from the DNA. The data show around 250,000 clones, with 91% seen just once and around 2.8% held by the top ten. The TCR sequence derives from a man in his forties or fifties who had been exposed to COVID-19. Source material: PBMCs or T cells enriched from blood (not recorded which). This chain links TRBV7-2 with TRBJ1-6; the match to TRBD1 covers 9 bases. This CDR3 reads CASSSDRGSPLHF. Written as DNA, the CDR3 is TGTGCCAGCAGCTCGGACAGGGGATCACCCCTCCACTTT.